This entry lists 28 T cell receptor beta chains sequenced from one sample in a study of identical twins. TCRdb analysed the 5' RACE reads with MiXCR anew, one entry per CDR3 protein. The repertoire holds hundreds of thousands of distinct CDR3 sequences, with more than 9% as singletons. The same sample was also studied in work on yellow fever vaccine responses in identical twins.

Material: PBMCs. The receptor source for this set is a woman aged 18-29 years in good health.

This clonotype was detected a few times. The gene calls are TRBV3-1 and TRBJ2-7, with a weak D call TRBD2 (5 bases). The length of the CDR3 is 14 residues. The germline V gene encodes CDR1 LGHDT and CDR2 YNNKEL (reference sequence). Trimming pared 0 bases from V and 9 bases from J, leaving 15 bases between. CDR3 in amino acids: CASSQDRLAAAQYF. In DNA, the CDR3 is TGTGCCAGCAGCCAAGATCGGCTAGCTGCCGCGCAGTACTTC.

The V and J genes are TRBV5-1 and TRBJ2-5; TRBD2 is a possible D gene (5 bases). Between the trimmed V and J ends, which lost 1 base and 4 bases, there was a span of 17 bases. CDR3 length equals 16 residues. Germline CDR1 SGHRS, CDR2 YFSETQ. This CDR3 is CASSLLTRTGVETQYF. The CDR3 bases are TGCGCCAGCAGCTTGCTCACTCGGACCGGGGTAGAGACCCAGTACTTC.

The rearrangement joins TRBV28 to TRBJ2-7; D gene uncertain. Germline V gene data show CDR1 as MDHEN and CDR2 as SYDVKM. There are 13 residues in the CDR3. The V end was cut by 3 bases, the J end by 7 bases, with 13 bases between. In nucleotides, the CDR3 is TGTGCCAGCAGTTTGAACGGCCGCGCTGAGCAGTACTTC. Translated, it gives CASSLNGRAEQYF.

Here the CDR3 DNA reads TGTGCCAGCAGCTTACTAACAGGGATAAACATTCAGTACTTC. Translated: CASSLLTGINIQYF. V usage is TRBV11-2 and J usage is TRBJ2-4, with D maybe TRBD1 (6 bases). Per the germline V gene, CDR1 is SGHAT and CDR2 is FQNNGV. Trimming took off 2 bases at V and 6 bases at J, with 11 bases between the two ends. The CDR3 is 14 amino acids. Full variable domain (rest looked up from reference TRBV11-2 and TRBJ2-4): EAGVAQSPRYKIIEKRQSVAFWCNPISGHATLYWYQQILGQGPKLLIQFQNNGVVDDSQLPKDRFSAERLKGVDSTLKIQPAKLEDSAVYLCASSLLTGINIQYFGAGTRLSVL.

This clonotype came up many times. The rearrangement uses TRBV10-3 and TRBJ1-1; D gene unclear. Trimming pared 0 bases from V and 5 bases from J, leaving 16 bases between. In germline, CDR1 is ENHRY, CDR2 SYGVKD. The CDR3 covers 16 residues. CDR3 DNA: TGTGCCATCAGTGAGTCGACTTCTCTCCAGGAGACTGAAGCTTTCTTT. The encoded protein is CAISESTSLQETEAFF.

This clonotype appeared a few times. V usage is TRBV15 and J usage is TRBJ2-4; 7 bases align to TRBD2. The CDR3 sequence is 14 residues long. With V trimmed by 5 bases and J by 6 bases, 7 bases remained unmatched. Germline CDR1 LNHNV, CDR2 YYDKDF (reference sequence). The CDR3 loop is CATSPPGGGNIQYF. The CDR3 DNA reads TGTGCCACCAGCCCCCCGGGGGGAGGAAACATTCAGTACTTC. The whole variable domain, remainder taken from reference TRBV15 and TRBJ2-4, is DAMVIQNPRYQVTQFGKPVTLSCSQTLNHNVMYWYQQKSSQAPKLLFHYYDKDFNNEADTPDNFQSRRPNTSFCFLDIRSPGLGDTAMYLCATSPPGGGNIQYFGAGTRLSVL.

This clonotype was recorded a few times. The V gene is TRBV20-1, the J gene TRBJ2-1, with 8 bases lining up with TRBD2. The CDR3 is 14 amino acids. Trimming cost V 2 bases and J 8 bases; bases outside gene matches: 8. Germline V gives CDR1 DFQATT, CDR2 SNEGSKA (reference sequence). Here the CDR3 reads CSARTSGPWYEQFF. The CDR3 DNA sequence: TGCAGTGCTAGAACTAGCGGTCCTTGGTATGAGCAGTTCTTC.

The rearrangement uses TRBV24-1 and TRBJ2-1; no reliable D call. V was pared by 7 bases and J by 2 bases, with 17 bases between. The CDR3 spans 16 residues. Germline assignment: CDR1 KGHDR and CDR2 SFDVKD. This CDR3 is CATSDGPDRTYNEQFF. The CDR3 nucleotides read TGTGCCACCAGCGACGGACCGGATCGGACCTACAATGAGCAGTTCTTC.

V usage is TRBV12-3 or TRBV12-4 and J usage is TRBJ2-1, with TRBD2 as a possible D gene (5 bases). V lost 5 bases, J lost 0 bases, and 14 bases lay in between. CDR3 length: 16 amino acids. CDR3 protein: CASSTPAVSSYNEQFF. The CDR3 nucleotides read TGTGCCAGCAGTACCCCAGCGGTAAGCTCCTACAATGAGCAGTTCTTC.

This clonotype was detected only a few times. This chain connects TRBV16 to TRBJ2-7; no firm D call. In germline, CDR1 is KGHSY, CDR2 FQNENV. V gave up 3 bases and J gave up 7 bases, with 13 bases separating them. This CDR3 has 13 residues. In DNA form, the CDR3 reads TGTGCCAGCAGCCAGGACCCTCTCGAGGAGCAGTACGTC. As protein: CASSQDPLEEQYV.

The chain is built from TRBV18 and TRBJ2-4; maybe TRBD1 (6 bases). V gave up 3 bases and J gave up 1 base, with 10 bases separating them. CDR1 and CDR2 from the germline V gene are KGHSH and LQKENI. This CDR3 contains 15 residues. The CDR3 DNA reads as TGTGCCAGCTCACCGGGGCAGGGGGCCAAAAACATTCAGTACTTC. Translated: CASSPGQGAKNIQYF.

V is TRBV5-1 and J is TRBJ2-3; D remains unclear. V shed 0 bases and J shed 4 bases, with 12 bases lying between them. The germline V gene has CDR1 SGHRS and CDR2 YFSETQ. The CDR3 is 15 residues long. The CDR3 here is CASSLALTASDTQYF. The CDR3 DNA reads TGCGCCAGCAGCTTGGCCCTAACGGCGTCAGATACGCAGTATTTT.

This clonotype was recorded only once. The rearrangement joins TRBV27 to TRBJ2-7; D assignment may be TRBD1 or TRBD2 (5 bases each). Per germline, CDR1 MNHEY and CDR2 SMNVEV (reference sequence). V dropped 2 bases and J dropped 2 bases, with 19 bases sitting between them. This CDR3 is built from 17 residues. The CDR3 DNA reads TGTGCCAGCAGTTTAAGCCGTCCCGGGACCTCCACCTACGAGCAGTACTTC. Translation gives CASSLSRPGTSTYEQYF.

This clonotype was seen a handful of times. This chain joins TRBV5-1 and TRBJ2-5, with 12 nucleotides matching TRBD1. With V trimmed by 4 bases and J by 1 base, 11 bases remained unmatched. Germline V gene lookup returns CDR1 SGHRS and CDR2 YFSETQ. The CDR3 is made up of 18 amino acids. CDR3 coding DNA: TGCGCCAGCAGCCTGGGTGTCGGGACAGGGGGCGTCCAAGAGACCCAGTACTTC. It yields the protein CASSLGVGTGGVQETQYF.

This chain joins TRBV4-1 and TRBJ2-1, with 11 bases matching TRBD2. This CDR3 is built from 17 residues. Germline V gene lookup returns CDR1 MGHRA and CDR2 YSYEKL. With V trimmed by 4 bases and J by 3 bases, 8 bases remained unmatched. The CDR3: CASSLLAGGLVYNEQFF. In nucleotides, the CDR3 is TGCGCCAGCAGCCTTTTAGCGGGAGGGCTGGTCTACAATGAGCAGTTCTTC.

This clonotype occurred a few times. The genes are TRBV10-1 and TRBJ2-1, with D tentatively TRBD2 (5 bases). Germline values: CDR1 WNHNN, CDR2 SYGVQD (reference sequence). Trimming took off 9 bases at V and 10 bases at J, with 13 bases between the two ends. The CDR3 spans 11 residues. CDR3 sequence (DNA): TGCGCCAGGATCCGACGGGGAGAGCAGTTCTTC. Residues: CARIRRGEQFF.

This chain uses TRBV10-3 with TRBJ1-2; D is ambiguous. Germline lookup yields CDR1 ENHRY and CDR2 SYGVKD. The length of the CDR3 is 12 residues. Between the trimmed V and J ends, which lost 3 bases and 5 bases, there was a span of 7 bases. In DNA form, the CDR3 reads TGTGCCATCAGTGAACAGAAATATGGCTACACCTTC. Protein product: CAISEQKYGYTF.

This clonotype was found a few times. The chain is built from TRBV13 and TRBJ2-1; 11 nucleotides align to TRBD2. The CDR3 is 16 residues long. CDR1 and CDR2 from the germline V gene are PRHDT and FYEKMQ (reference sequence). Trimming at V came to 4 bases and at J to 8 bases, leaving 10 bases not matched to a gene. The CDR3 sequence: CASSSKRGLAGHEQFF. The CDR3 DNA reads TGTGCCAGCAGCTCAAAACGCGGACTAGCGGGTCATGAGCAGTTCTTC. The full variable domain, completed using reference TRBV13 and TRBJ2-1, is AAGVIQSPRHLIKEKRETATLKCYPIPRHDTVYWYQQGPGQDPQFLISFYEKMQSDKGSIPDRFSAQQFSDYHSELNMSSLELGDSALYFCASSSKRGLAGHEQFFGPGTRLTVL.

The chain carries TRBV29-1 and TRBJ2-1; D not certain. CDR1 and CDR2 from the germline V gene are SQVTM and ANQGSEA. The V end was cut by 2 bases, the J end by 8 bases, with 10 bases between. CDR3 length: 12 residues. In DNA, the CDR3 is TGCAGCGTTGAACGCCCGGGTTATGAGCAGTTCTTC. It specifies CSVERPGYEQFF.

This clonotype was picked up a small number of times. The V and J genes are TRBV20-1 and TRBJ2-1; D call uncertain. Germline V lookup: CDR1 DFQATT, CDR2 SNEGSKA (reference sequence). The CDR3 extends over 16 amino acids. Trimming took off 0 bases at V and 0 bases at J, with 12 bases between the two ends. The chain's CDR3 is CSARDRRRFSYNEQFF. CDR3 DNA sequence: TGCAGTGCTAGAGATCGCAGGCGGTTCTCCTACAATGAGCAGTTCTTC.

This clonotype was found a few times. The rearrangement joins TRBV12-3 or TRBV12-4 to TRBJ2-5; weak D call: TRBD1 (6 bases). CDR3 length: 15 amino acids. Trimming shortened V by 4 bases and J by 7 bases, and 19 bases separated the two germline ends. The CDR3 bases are TGTGCCAGCAGTTATGAAGGACAGTTCGATTTGACCCAGTACTTC. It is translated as CASSYEGQFDLTQYF.

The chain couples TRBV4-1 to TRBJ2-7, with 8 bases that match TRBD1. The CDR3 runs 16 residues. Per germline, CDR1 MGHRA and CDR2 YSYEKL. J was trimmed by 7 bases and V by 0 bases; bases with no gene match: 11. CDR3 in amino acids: CASSQEGQGGGWEQYF. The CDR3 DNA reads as TGCGCCAGCAGCCAAGAAGGACAGGGTGGGGGTTGGGAGCAGTACTTC.

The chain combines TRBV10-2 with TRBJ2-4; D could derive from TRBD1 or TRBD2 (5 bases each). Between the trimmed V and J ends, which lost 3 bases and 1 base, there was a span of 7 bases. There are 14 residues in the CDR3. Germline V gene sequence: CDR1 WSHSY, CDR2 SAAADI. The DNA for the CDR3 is TGCGCCAGCAGTGACAGGGACGCCAAAAACATTCAGTACTTC. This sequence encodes CASSDRDAKNIQYF.

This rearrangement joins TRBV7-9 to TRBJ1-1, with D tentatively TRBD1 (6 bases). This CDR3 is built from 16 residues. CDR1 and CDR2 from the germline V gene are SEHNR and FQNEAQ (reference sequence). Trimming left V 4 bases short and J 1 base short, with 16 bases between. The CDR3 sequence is CASSYPSGGQNTEAFF. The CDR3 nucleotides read TGTGCCAGCAGCTACCCCAGCGGGGGCCAGAACACTGAAGCTTTCTTT.

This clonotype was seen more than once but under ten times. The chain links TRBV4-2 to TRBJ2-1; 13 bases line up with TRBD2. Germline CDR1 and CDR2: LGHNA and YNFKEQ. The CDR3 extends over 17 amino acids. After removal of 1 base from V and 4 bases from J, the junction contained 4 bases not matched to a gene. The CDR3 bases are TGTGCCAGCAGCCAAGTTGGGACTAGCGGGAAGTACAATGAGCAGTTCTTC. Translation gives CASSQVGTSGKYNEQFF.

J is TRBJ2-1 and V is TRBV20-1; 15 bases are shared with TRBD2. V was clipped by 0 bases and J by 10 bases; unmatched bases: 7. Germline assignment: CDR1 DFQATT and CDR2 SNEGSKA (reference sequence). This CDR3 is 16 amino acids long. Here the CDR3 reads CSARDYGTSGRQEQFF. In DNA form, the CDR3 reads TGCAGTGCTAGAGATTACGGGACTAGCGGGAGGCAAGAGCAGTTCTTC.

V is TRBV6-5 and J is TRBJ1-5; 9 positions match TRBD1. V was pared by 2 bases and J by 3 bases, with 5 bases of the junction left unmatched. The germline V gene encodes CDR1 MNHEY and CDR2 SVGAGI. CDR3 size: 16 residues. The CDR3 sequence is CASSYRTGEYNQPQHF. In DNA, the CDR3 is TGTGCCAGCAGTTACAGGACAGGGGAATACAATCAGCCCCAGCATTTT.

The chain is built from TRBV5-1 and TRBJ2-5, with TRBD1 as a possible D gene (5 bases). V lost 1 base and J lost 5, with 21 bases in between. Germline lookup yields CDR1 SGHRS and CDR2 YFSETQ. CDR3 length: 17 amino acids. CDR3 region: CASSLKVSRAGQETQYF. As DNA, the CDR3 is TGCGCCAGCAGCTTGAAGGTGAGCCGCGCAGGGCAGGAGACCCAGTACTTC.